These T cell receptor beta chains were read from a single sample in a study of blood T cell repertoires in COVID-19. Clones were read by immunoSEQ multiplex PCR, and TCRdb kept only the in-frame ones, dropping some. The sample has around 330,000 clones, about 91% seen once. The sample consisted of peripheral blood. These receptors all stem from a woman aged 25 to 39 with COVID-19, enrolled during active disease. The conserved cysteine and the conserved F or W are not part of the CDR3 here. A row's size may be missing; if present it is once, few, many or a size class.

CDR3aa,abundance,v_gene,j_gene
ASSSGQPTNTGELF,.,TRBV5-1,TRBJ2-2
ASSLVPGVSTGELF,.,TRBV5-1,TRBJ2-2
ASSFFGDIYGYT,.,TRBV5-8,TRBJ1-2
SVPPGQASLEAF,.,TRBV29-1,TRBJ1-1
ASSQEQGWDEQF,.,TRBV3-1/TRBV3-2,TRBJ2-1
ASSGRDRAYEQY,.,TRBV19,TRBJ2-7
ASSLGTGNIQY,few,TRBV7-2,TRBJ2-4
SASRQGTYGYT,.,TRBV20-1,TRBJ1-2
ASSSNRANYGYT,once,TRBV7-2,TRBJ1-2
ASSLGWMDRSGNTIY,.,TRBV7-9,TRBJ1-3
ASSLTGIGNQPQH,few,TRBV2,TRBJ1-5
ASSQSGANTGELF,.,TRBV9,TRBJ2-2
ASSTPRQGVYGYT,.,TRBV6-5,TRBJ1-2
ASSLTETSGELF,.,TRBV5-1,TRBJ2-2
ASRWGGNTGELF,.,TRBV27,TRBJ2-2
ASSLTVDYGYT,.,TRBV6-2/TRBV6-3,TRBJ1-2
ASSLSTSGGLNEQF,.,TRBV5-4,TRBJ2-1
AWSVVGQGMPQH,.,TRBV30,TRBJ1-5
ASSEQGGNQPQH,.,TRBV7-8,TRBJ1-5
ASSPSLEDTQY,.,TRBV7-9,TRBJ2-3
AIREGALYGYT,.,TRBV10-3,TRBJ1-2
ASSLSLLVADTQY,.,TRBV7-2,TRBJ2-3
ASSLLGLAGGPGELF,.,TRBV28,TRBJ2-2
ASSYSRTVYNSPLH,.,TRBV6-5,TRBJ1-6
ASTRLTEAF,.,TRBV30,TRBJ1-1
ASSSTGRLHTEAF,.,TRBV6-5,TRBJ1-1
ASSLSLLEYGYT,once,TRBV7-9,TRBJ1-2
ASSATGWNTEAF,.,TRBV10-2,TRBJ1-1
ASSETANNEQF,.,TRBV6-1,TRBJ2-1
ASSLAGTGSEAF,.,TRBV5-6,TRBJ1-1
ASSRRGLNEKLF,once,TRBV5-4,TRBJ1-4
AWNRFATNEKLF,.,TRBV30,TRBJ1-4
ASSQVTGQNTEAF,once,TRBV4-1,TRBJ1-1
ASTQPSGTFYEQY,.,TRBV2,TRBJ2-7
ASGLTGATDTQY,.,TRBV12-5,TRBJ2-3
ASSSGLGGYT,.,TRBV5-1,TRBJ1-2
ASSYLGGVIYEQY,.,TRBV5-8,TRBJ2-7
ASSLGAEAF,few,TRBV12-3/TRBV12-4,TRBJ1-1
ASSAGTGIYTIY,.,TRBV3-1/TRBV3-2,TRBJ1-3
ASSPGQGDAYGYT,.,TRBV18,TRBJ1-2